The clone carrying this T cell receptor beta chain occurred a few times. What it binds is not known. Germline V CDR1 and CDR2: SEHNR, FQNEAQ (reference sequence). Trimming pared 8 bases from V and 0 bases from J, leaving 8 bases between. There are 14 residues in the CDR3. The data were obtained in a study of beta chain features in type 1 diabetes. Study-level results: When Type 1 diabetes patients were examined, their TCRB CDR3s proved moderately but significantly shorter in all four CD4+ subsets.

The study reverse transcribed the entire isolated RNA, so it sequenced expressed TCRB transcripts. The method was immunoSEQ multiplex PCR; TCRdb's version includes in-frame clones alone and lacks a portion of them. This sample carries hundreds of thousands of clones, over 11% of them seen once, and the ten largest clones take 0.03% to 0.045%. The receptor's source is a man younger than 35 with type 1 diabetes. Sequencing used naive CD4+ T cells from blood. The chain uses TRBV7-9 and TRBJ1-6; D uncertain. In DNA form, the CDR3 reads TGTGCCAGCGATAACCTCTCCTATAATTCACCCCTCCACTTT. Translating gives CASDNLSYNSPLHF. The full variable domain, in which reference TRBV7-9 and TRBJ1-6 provide the parts outside the CDR3, is DTGVSQNPRHKITKRGQNVTFRCDPISEHNRLYWYRQTLGQGPEFLTYFQNEAQLEKSRLLSDRFSAERPKGSFSTLEIQRTEQGDSAMYLCASDNLSYNSPLHFGNGTRLTVT.